This is a list of T cell receptor beta chains from one sample in a study of T cells in Graves' hyperthyroidism and ophthalmopathy. TCRdb reprocessed the multiplex PCR reads with MiXCR, giving one entry per CDR3 protein. The top ten clones hold about 15% of a sample with 450,000 to 600,000 distinct CDR3 sequences, 14% of them seen once. Input material: blood. The source of these receptors is a woman between 40 and 55 years old with Graves' hyperthyroidism. CDR3s include the opening cysteine and the closing phenylalanine or tryptophan. Fields, in order: J gene, V gene, D gene, clone size, CDR3 DNA, CDR3 protein. D genes are given only for firm matches. Where a row states a size, it is once, few, many or the class of an expanded clone; other rows omit it.

TRBJ2-1,TRBV20-1,TRBD2,few,TGCAGTGCTAGACGGGCAGGCGGGAGGGTCGGCAACAATGAGCAGTTCTTC,CSARRAGGRVGNNEQFF
TRBJ1-5,TRBV5-1,TRBD1,few,TGCGCCAGCAGCCGAACCGGGACAGGGGGCTTCGGAAGCAATCAGCCCCAGCATTTT,CASSRTGTGGFGSNQPQHF
TRBJ1-1,TRBV5-1,.,.,TGCGCCAGCAAGGCCCAGGGGTTTGAAACTGAAGCTTTCTTT,CASKAQGFETEAFF
TRBJ1-2,TRBV11-2,.,many,TGTGCCAGCAACTCTCCCCTTATGCACTATGGCTACACCTTC,CASNSPLMHYGYTF
TRBJ2-1,TRBV18,.,many,TGTGCCAGCTCACTCCCATCATTGTTTGGCTACAATGAGCAGTTCTTC,CASSLPSLFGYNEQFF
TRBJ2-1,TRBV2,.,many,TGTGCCAGCAGCCCCCCTCCGGATTACAATGAGCAGTTCTTC,CASSPPPDYNEQFF
TRBJ1-4,TRBV6-1,.,many,TGTGCCAGCAGTGAAGTCGGAGGGGTCCGAGAAAAACTGTTTTTT,CASSEVGGVREKLFF
TRBJ1-1,TRBV28,.,few,TGTGCCAGCAGTTCGACAGCTACTGAAGCTTTCTTT,CASSSTATEAFF
TRBJ2-3,TRBV28,TRBD1,many,TGTGCCAGCAGCCGTCTTTGGGACAGTGGAATCCGGGCAGATACGCAGTATTTT,CASSRLWDSGIRADTQYF
TRBJ2-3,TRBV4-1,.,few,TGCGCCAGCAGCCAAGAACAGGCCCAAGGCATCGCAGATACGCAGTATTTT,CASSQEQAQGIADTQYF
TRBJ2-3,TRBV29-1,TRBD2,many,TGCAGCGTAGCTAAGACTAGCGGGAGAGATACGCAGTATTTT,CSVAKTSGRDTQYF
TRBJ2-3,TRBV10-3,TRBD2,many,TGTGCCATCAGTGAGCGGGGACTAGCGGGAGTGGTAGATACGCAGTATTTT,CAISERGLAGVVDTQYF
TRBJ1-3,TRBV6-1,TRBD1,few,TGTGCCAGCAGTGACCGGGACAGGGAAACCGGAAACACCATATATTTT,CASSDRDRETGNTIYF
TRBJ1-4,TRBV20-1,.,few,TGCAGTGCTAGAGACAGGAGAGAAACTAATGAAAAACTGTTTTTT,CSARDRRETNEKLFF
TRBJ2-7,TRBV14,.,.,TGTGCCAGCAGCCAAGATAATGTGGGTTCCGAGCAGTACTTC,CASSQDNVGSEQYF
TRBJ1-4,TRBV14,.,many,TGTGCCAGCAGCCAAGACCCCGTGAAAACTAATGAAAAACTGTTTTTT,CASSQDPVKTNEKLFF
TRBJ1-5,TRBV6-1,.,many,TGTGCCAGCAGTGAAGCACTGTTCGGGGGCAATCAGCCCCAGCATTTT,CASSEALFGGNQPQHF
TRBJ2-5,TRBV27,.,many,TGTGCCAGCAGTTCTCAGGGCCGCGAGACCCAGTACTTC,CASSSQGRETQYF
TRBJ2-3,TRBV5-1,.,many,TGCGCCAGCAGCCCCGGCCCATACCACACAGATACGCAGTATTTT,CASSPGPYHTDTQYF
TRBJ1-3,TRBV3-1,.,many,TGTGCCAGCAGCCAAAGAGGAAACACCATATATTTT,CASSQRGNTIYF
TRBJ2-3,TRBV5-8,TRBD1,many,TGTGCCAGCAGCTTAACCTTGGGACAGGCGAGCACAGATACGCAGTATTTT,CASSLTLGQASTDTQYF
TRBJ2-7,TRBV2,.,many,TGTGCCAGCAGTGAAGACTACGAGCAGTACTTC,CASSEDYEQYF
TRBJ2-2,TRBV24-1,.,many,TGTGCCACCAGCCGCCTTTCCGGGGAGCTGTTTTTT,CATSRLSGELFF
TRBJ2-7,TRBV19,.,.,TGTGCCAGTAGTATAAAAGCGGAAAGCTCCTACGAGCAGTACTTC,CASSIKAESSYEQYF
TRBJ2-3,TRBV20-1,.,.,TGCAGTGCTAGTAGTGGGAGAGATACGCAGTATTTT,CSASSGRDTQYF
TRBJ1-2,TRBV28,.,many,TGTGCCAGCACCACAGGGAGAACTAACTATGGCTACACCTTC,CASTTGRTNYGYTF
TRBJ1-1,TRBV27,.,few,TGTGCCAGCAGTTTATACCAGGGTGCTTTCACTGAAGCTTTCTTT,CASSLYQGAFTEAFF
TRBJ1-2,TRBV6-2/TRBV6-3,TRBD1,many,TGTGCCAGCAGTTACCCACAACAGGGGTATGGCTACACCTTC,CASSYPQQGYGYTF
TRBJ2-1,TRBV20-1,TRBD2,few,TGCAGTGCTGAGCGAGCGGGAGCTCCCTACAATGAGCAGTTCTTC,CSAERAGAPYNEQFF
TRBJ2-5,TRBV28,.,few,TGTGCCAGCAGTTCGACAGGGAGGAAAACAACTGGGACCCAGTACTTC,CASSSTGRKTTGTQYF
TRBJ2-6,TRBV6-5,.,many,TGTGCCAGCAGTTATCAGGGTAATTCTCTCTCTGGGGCCAACGTCCTGACTTTC,CASSYQGNSLSGANVLTF
TRBJ2-7,TRBV12-3/TRBV12-4,TRBD2,many,TGTGCCAGCCGAGAAGGTAGCGGGAGTTACCACGAGCAGTACTTC,CASREGSGSYHEQYF
TRBJ2-3,TRBV20-1,TRBD2,few,TGCAGTGCGCTCAGCGGGAGCGGGGCAGATACGCAGTATTTT,CSALSGSGADTQYF
TRBJ1-1,TRBV12-3/TRBV12-4,.,many,TGTGCCAGCACCCTGGGGAGTTTGAAAACTGAAGCTTTCTTT,CASTLGSLKTEAFF
TRBJ2-7,TRBV6-1,TRBD1,many,TGTGCCAGCACGTACCTCGACAGGGGGGCCTACGAGCAGTACTTC,CASTYLDRGAYEQYF
TRBJ2-7,TRBV20-1,TRBD2,many,TGCAGTGCCAAGATTAGCGGGCCATCCTACGAGCAGTACTTC,CSAKISGPSYEQYF
TRBJ2-1,TRBV20-1,.,many,TGCAGTGCCACTACACAAAAACTCTACAATGAGCAGTTCTTC,CSATTQKLYNEQFF
TRBJ1-2,TRBV5-8,TRBD1,few,TGTGCCAGCAGCGGTACAGGGGGCGCGACCTATGGCTACACCTTC,CASSGTGGATYGYTF
TRBJ2-5,TRBV7-3,TRBD2,many,TGTGCCAGCAGGCGGACTAGCGGGAGGCGCCCAGAGACCCAGTACTTC,CASRRTSGRRPETQYF
TRBJ2-7,TRBV2,TRBD1,many,TGTGCCAGCAACGGACAGGGGTTCTACGAGCAGTACTTC,CASNGQGFYEQYF
TRBJ2-1,TRBV6-5,.,many,TGTGCCAGCAGTTACGGTCAGGGGAGTAGGAATGAGCAGTTCTTC,CASSYGQGSRNEQFF
TRBJ2-1,TRBV7-8,TRBD2,many,TGTGCCAGCAGCTTAGTCTGGGGACTAGCGGGAGACTATGAGCAGTTCTTC,CASSLVWGLAGDYEQFF
TRBJ2-1,TRBV7-9,.,many,TGTGCCAGCAGCTTAGACCCCACCTACAATGAGCAGTTCTTC,CASSLDPTYNEQFF
TRBJ2-1,TRBV27,TRBD2,few,TGTGCCAGCAGGTTGCAAGGTCATAGACTAGCGGCTCGGAATGAGCAGTTCTTC,CASRLQGHRLAARNEQFF
TRBJ2-7,TRBV12-3/TRBV12-4,.,many,TGTGCCAGCAGTTCCCAGGGGAAAAACGAGCAGTACTTC,CASSSQGKNEQYF
TRBJ2-3,TRBV7-9,.,few,TGTGCCAGCATGAACAGTAGGACAGATACGCAGTATTTT,CASMNSRTDTQYF